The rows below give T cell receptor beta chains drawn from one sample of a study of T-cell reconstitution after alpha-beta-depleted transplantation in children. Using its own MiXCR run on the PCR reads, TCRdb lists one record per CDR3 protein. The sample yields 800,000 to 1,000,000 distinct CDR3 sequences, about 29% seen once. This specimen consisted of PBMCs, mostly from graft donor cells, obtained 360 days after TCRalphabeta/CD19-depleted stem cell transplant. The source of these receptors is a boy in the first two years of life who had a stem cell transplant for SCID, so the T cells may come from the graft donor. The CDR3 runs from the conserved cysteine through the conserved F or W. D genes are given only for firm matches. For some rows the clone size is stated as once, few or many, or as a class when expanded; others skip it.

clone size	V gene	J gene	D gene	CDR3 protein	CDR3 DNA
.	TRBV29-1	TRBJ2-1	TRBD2	CSVIAGGPHNEQFF	TGCAGCGTAATAGCGGGGGGCCCCCACAATGAGCAGTTCTTC
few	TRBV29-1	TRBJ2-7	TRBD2	CSVGAGGRHEQYF	TGCAGCGTTGGAGCGGGGGGGCGGCACGAGCAGTACTTC
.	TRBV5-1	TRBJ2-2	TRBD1	CASSWGLDRVWTGELFF	TGCGCCAGCAGCTGGGGGCTTGACAGGGTTTGGACCGGGGAGCTGTTTTTT
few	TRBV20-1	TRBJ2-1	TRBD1	CSAPGQGYNEQFF	TGCAGTGCTCCGGGACAGGGTTACAATGAGCAGTTCTTC
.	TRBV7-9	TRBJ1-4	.	CASSPPGLFNEKLFF	TGTGCCAGCAGCCCCCCGGGCTTATTTAATGAAAAACTGTTTTTT
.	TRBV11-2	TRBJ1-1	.	CASSLTGREGTEAFF	TGTGCCAGCAGCCTCACAGGGCGGGAGGGCACTGAAGCTTTCTTT
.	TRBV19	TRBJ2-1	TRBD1	CASWDRVGYNEQFF	TGTGCCAGTTGGGACAGGGTTGGGTACAATGAGCAGTTCTTC
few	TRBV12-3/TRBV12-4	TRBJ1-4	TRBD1	CASSLMGGGRSSEEKLFF	TGTGCCAGCAGTTTAATGGGAGGGGGCCGTTCGAGTGAAGAAAAACTGTTTTTT
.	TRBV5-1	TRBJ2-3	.	CASSLGTPRADTQYF	TGCGCCAGCAGCTTGGGTACTCCCCGCGCGGATACGCAGTATTTT
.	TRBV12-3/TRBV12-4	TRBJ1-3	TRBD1	CASRGQVRNTIYF	TGTGCCAGCCGTGGACAGGTTCGAAACACCATATATTTT
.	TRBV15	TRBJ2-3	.	CATSRGASPDTQYF	TGTGCCACCAGCAGAGGAGCTAGCCCGGATACGCAGTATTTT
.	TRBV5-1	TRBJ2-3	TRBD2	CASSLDPSGGLRGDTQYF	TGCGCCAGCAGCTTGGATCCCAGCGGGGGCCTAAGGGGAGATACGCAGTATTTT
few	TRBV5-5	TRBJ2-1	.	CASSLGDSNSNEQFF	TGTGCCAGCAGCTTGGGGGACTCTAATTCAAATGAGCAGTTCTTC
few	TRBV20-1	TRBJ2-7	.	CSATDTYEQYF	TGCAGTGCTACAGACACTTACGAGCAGTACTTC
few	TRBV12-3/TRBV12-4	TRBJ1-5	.	CASSLGPPREGINQPQHF	TGTGCCAGCAGTTTGGGTCCCCCCCGAGAGGGGATCAATCAGCCCCAGCATTTT
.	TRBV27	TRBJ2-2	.	CASRPRPTPGDTGELFF	TGTGCCAGCAGACCCCGACCCACCCCGGGGGACACCGGGGAGCTGTTTTTT
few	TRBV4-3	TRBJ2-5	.	CASSQDRARSRETQYF	TGCGCCAGCAGCCAAGATCGGGCCAGGTCACGGGAGACCCAGTACTTC
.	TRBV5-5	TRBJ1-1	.	CASQMNTEAFF	TGTGCCAGCCAGATGAACACTGAAGCTTTCTTT
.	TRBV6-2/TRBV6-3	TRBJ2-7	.	CASSYGRGVYEQYF	TGTGCCAGCAGTTACGGCCGAGGGGTCTACGAGCAGTACTTC
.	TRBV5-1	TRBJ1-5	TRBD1	CASSPGTEGIQPQHF	TGCGCCAGCAGCCCCGGGACAGAAGGAATTCAGCCCCAGCATTTT
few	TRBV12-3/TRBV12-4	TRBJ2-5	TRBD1	CASTLDRVWQETQYF	TGTGCCAGCACTCTGGACAGGGTTTGGCAAGAGACCCAGTACTTC
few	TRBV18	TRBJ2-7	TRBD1	CASSETGALPYPFYEQYF	TGTGCCAGCTCTGAGACAGGGGCCCTTCCCTACCCCTTCTACGAGCAGTACTTC
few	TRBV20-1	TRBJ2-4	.	CSAPRSGLAKNIQYF	TGCAGTGCTCCCCGGAGCGGGCTAGCCAAAAACATTCAGTACTTC
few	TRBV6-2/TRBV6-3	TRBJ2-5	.	CASRGGAGGHQETQYF	TGTGCCAGCAGGGGGGGGGCTGGTGGGCACCAAGAGACCCAGTACTTC
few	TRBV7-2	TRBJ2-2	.	CASSLALGANTGELFF	TGTGCCAGCAGCTTAGCTTTAGGGGCGAACACCGGGGAGCTGTTTTTT
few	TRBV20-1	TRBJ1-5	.	CSASNRNQPQHF	TGCAGTGCTAGCAATCGGAATCAGCCCCAGCATTTT
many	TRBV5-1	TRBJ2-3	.	CASSLDGTDTQYF	TGTGCCAGCAGTTTAGATGGCACAGATACGCAGTATTTT
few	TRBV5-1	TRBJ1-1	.	CASKGGFPGCGTEAFF	TGCGCCAGCAAGGGCGGCTTCCCGGGCTGCGGCACTGAAGCTTTCTTT
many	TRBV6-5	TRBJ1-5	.	CASSHGGNQPQHF	TGTGCCAGCAGTCACGGTGGGAATCAGCCCCAGCATTTT
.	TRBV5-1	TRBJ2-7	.	CASSFGPGRDYEQYF	TGCGCCAGCAGCTTTGGCCCCGGCAGGGATTACGAGCAGTACTTC
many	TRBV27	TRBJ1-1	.	CASRHSGGVTEAFF	TGTGCCAGCAGGCACTCCGGTGGAGTCACTGAAGCTTTCTTT
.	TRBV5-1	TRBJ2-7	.	CASSRGTDSLIYEQYF	TGCGCCAGCAGCCGTGGGACGGACAGCCTAATCTACGAGCAGTACTTC
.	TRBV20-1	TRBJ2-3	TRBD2	CSARDRLAGGFTDTQYF	TGCAGTGCTAGAGATCGACTAGCGGGGGGTTTTACAGATACGCAGTATTTT
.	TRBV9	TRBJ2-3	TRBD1	CASSARDRASTDTQYF	TGTGCCAGCAGCGCCCGGGACAGGGCTAGCACAGATACGCAGTATTTT
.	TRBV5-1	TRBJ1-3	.	CASSLEGNSGNTIYF	TGCGCCAGCAGCTTGGAGGGGAACTCTGGAAACACCATATATTTT
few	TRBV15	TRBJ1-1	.	CATSRDEGWGNTEAFF	TGTGCCACCAGCAGAGATGAGGGGTGGGGGAACACTGAAGCTTTCTTT
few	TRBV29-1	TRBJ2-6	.	CSVRLFSGANVLTF	TGCAGCGTTCGACTCTTCTCTGGGGCCAACGTCCTGACTTTC
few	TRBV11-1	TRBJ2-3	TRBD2	CASSFLAGESGITDTQYF	TGTGCCAGCAGCTTCCTAGCGGGGGAGTCTGGAATCACAGATACGCAGTATTTT
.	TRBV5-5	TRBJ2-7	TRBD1	CASSLSYSGTEGYEQYF	TGTGCCAGCAGCTTGAGTTATTCGGGGACAGAGGGCTACGAGCAGTACTTC
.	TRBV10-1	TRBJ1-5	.	CASSELFGPYNQPQHF	TGCGCCAGCAGTGAATTGTTTGGGCCATACAATCAGCCCCAGCATTTT
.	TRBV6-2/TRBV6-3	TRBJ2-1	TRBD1	CASSNPLGQGSIEQFF	TGTGCCAGCAGCAACCCACTCGGACAGGGATCGATCGAGCAGTTCTTC
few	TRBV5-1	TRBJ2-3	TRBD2	CASSAESSGVITDTQYF	TGCGCCAGCAGCGCCGAGTCTAGCGGGGTTATCACAGATACGCAGTATTTT
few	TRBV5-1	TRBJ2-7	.	CASSVDGSSYEQYF	TGCGCCAGCAGCGTGGACGGGAGCTCCTACGAGCAGTACTTC
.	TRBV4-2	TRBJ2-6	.	CASSQVDSGANVLTF	TGTGCCAGCAGCCAAGTGGACTCTGGGGCCAACGTCCTGACTTTC
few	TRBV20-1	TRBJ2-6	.	CSASPLSGANVLTF	TGCAGTGCTAGTCCGCTCTCTGGGGCCAACGTCCTGACTTTC
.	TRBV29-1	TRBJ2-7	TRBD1	CSVVGQGGYEQYF	TGCAGCGTTGTCGGACAGGGTGGGTACGAGCAGTACTTC
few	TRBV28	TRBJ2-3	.	CASSLGGTLTDTQYF	TGTGCCAGCAGTTTAGGCGGGACGCTCACAGATACGCAGTATTTT
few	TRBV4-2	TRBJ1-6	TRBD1	CASSDSTGGGSPLHF	TGTGCCAGCAGCGATTCGACAGGGGGCGGTTCACCCCTCCACTTT
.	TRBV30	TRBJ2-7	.	CAWSQAVRSTWYEQYF	TGTGCCTGGAGTCAAGCAGTCAGGTCTACCTGGTACGAGCAGTACTTC
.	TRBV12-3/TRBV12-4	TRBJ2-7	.	CASLRVVGEQYF	TGTGCCAGCTTGAGGGTGGTCGGGGAGCAGTACTTC
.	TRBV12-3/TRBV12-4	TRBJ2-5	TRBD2	CASSPGPGGRETQYF	TGTGCCAGCAGCCCTGGTCCGGGGGGAAGGGAGACCCAGTACTTC
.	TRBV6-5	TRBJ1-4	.	CASSYEAGSNEKLFF	TGTGCCAGCAGTTACGAGGCGGGCTCGAATGAAAAACTGTTTTTT
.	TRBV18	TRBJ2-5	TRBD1	CASSPFGQGGKETQYF	TGTGCCAGCTCACCATTTGGACAGGGCGGGAAAGAGACCCAGTACTTC
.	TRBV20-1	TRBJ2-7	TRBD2	CSARYTSGGLYEQYF	TGCAGTGCTAGATACACTAGCGGGGGACTCTACGAGCAGTACTTC
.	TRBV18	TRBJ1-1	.	CASSPQGDVIGTEAFF	TGTGCCAGCTCACCACAGGGGGATGTGATTGGCACTGAAGCTTTCTTT
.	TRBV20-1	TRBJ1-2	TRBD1	CSAGQGVRGYTF	TGCAGTGCTGGACAGGGAGTGAGGGGCTACACCTTC
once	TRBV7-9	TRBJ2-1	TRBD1	CASSLGQVAIRQFF	TGTGCCAGCAGCTTGGGACAGGTAGCGATCCGGCAGTTCTTC